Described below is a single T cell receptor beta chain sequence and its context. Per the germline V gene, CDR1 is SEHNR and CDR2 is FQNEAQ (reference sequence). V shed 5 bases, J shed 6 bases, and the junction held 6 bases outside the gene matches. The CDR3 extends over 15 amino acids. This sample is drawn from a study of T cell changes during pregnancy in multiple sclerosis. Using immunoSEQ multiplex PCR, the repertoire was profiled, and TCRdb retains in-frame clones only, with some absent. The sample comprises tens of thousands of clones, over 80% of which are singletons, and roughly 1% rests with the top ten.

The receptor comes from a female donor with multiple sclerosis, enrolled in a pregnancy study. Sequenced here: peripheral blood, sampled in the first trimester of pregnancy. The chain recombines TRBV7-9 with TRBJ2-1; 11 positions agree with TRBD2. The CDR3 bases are TGTGCCAGCAGCCCCCTAGCGGGAGGTCTCAATGAGCAGTTCTTC. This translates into CASSPLAGGLNEQFF.